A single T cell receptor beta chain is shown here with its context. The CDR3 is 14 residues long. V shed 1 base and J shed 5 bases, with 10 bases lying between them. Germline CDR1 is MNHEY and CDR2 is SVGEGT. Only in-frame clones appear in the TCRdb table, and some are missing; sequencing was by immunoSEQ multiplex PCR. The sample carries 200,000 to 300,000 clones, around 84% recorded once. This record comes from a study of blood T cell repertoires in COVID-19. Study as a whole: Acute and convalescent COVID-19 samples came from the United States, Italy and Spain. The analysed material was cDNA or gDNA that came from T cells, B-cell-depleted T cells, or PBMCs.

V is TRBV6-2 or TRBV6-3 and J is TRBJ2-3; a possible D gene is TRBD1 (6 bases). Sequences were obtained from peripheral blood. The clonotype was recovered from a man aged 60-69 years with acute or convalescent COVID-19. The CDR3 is CASSYLGARDTQYF. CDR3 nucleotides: TGTGCCAGCAGTTACTTGGGGGCTAGAGATACGCAGTATTTT.